This T cell receptor beta chain is from a study of blood T cell repertoires in COVID-19. At the level of the study: PBMCs, B-cell-depleted T cells, or T cells were the source of the cDNA or gDNA that made up the material.

In the source study's methods: The authors estimated nucleated cell counts from reference gene primer amplification. Measured with immunoSEQ multiplex PCR; TCRdb has only the in-frame clones, and not every one. The V and J calls and clone size were taken over from that table, and D and trimming were inferred from the DNA. The sample includes roughly 290,000 clones, around 87% of them seen just once. The CDR3 is 14 amino acids. CDR1 is LNHDA and CDR2 is SQIVND in the germline V gene (reference sequence). J lost 5 bases, V lost 3 bases, and 2 bases had no gene match. The sequence derives from a woman aged 50 to 65 who had recovered from COVID-19. Sequencing was done on a sample of peripheral blood. The J gene is TRBJ2-1, the V gene TRBV19, with 9 bases that match TRBD1. This CDR3 reads CASSIRTGDNEQFF. The DNA for the CDR3 is TGTGCCAGTAGTATCCGGACAGGGGACAATGAGCAGTTCTTC. The full variable domain, in which reference TRBV19 and TRBJ2-1 provide the parts outside the CDR3, is DGGITQSPKYLFRKEGQNVTLSCEQNLNHDAMYWYRQDPGQGLRLIYYSQIVNDFQKGDIAEGYSVSREKKESFPLTVTSAQKNPTAFYLCASSIRTGDNEQFFGPGTRLTVL.